Presented here are 13 T cell receptor beta chains from one specimen sequenced in a study of response to subunit inactivated influenza vaccine. Using its own MiXCR run on the RT-PCR reads, TCRdb lists one record per CDR3 protein. The sample holds about 700,000 distinct CDR3 sequences; about 15% are singletons and the top ten take less than 9%. Sequenced here: PBMCs from blood, sampled roughly 15 days before vaccination. Every receptor here comes from a middle-aged man who received an inactivated influenza vaccine.

The rearrangement links TRBV6-1 to TRBJ1-2; D remains unclear. CDR3 length equals 12 residues. With 7 bases removed from V and 5 bases from J, the gap between germline ends came to 11 bases. Germline V gives CDR1 MNHNS, CDR2 SASEGT. The CDR3 loop reads CASKNSQYGYTF. The CDR3 DNA sequence: TGTGCCAGCAAGAACAGCCAATATGGCTACACCTTC.

J is TRBJ2-7 and V is TRBV7-8; 8 nucleotides line up with TRBD2. CDR3 size: 16 residues. Germline V gene lookup returns CDR1 SGHVS and CDR2 FQNEAQ. Trimming cost V 6 bases and J 4 bases; bases outside gene matches: 14. The CDR3 reads CASSPTPAAGAYEQYF. The CDR3 DNA follows: TGTGCCAGCAGTCCGACCCCCGCAGCGGGGGCTTACGAGCAGTACTTC. The full variable domain, completed using reference TRBV7-8 and TRBJ2-7, is GAGVSQSPRYKVAKRGQDVALRCDPISGHVSLFWYQQALGQGPEFLTYFQNEAQLDKSGLPSDRFFAERPEGSVSTLKIQRTQQEDSAVYLCASSPTPAAGAYEQYFGPGTRLTVT.

This clonotype was counted a few times. This chain joins TRBV18 and TRBJ2-1; D is possibly TRBD1 or TRBD2 (5 bases each). The CDR3 is 15 residues long. In germline, CDR1 is KGHSH, CDR2 LQKENI. The ends were cut back, 6 bases at V and 0 bases at J, with 12 bases in the middle. The CDR3 region has the DNA TGTGCCAGCTCCCCCACGGGGCTCTCCTACAATGAGCAGTTCTTC. Protein product: CASSPTGLSYNEQFF.

The chain employs TRBV7-2 and TRBJ2-7, with 7 nucleotides matching TRBD1. Germline V lookup: CDR1 SGHTA, CDR2 FQGNSA. V lost 4 bases, J lost 7 bases, and 7 bases stayed unmatched. The CDR3 length is 13 residues. The CDR3 nucleotides read TGTGCCAGCAGCTGGGGACAGACCCCGGAGCAGTACTTC. It yields the protein CASSWGQTPEQYF.

The J gene is TRBJ2-3, the V gene TRBV7-2; 13 positions match TRBD2. V lost 1 base and J lost 0; bases outside the gene matches: 7. CDR3 length: 19 amino acids. The germline CDR1 and CDR2 sequences are SGHTA and FQGNSA. The CDR3 protein is CASSLVRTSGGSSTDTQYF. The CDR3 nucleotides read TGTGCCAGCAGCTTAGTAAGGACTAGCGGGGGAAGTAGCACAGATACGCAGTATTTT.

A few counts support this clonotype. The rearrangement joins TRBV7-9 to TRBJ1-2, with D possibly TRBD1 on 6 matching bases. The CDR3 contains 16 residues. The germline V gene has CDR1 SEHNR and CDR2 FQNEAQ (reference sequence). Trimming shortened V by 3 bases and J by 0 bases, and 14 bases separated the two germline ends. CDR3 sequence reads: CASSFVDRRANYGYTF. In nucleotides, the CDR3 is TGTGCCAGCAGCTTCGTCGACAGGCGAGCTAACTATGGCTACACCTTC.

The chain has TRBV11-2 and TRBJ2-7, with D hard to call. V dropped 3 bases and J dropped 1 base, with 10 bases sitting between them. The V gene's germline CDR1 is SGHAT and CDR2 FQNNGV. The CDR3 extends over 14 amino acids. The CDR3 DNA is TGTGCCAGCAGCTTGCCAGACATGTCCTACGAGCAGTACTTC. Amino acid sequence: CASSLPDMSYEQYF.

The chain carries TRBV28 and TRBJ2-1; 10 bases line up with TRBD2. Germline CDR1 MDHEN, CDR2 SYDVKM. The CDR3 extends over 16 amino acids. Losses at the gene ends were 5 bases for V and 4 bases for J; bases not matched to a gene: 8. The CDR3 sequence is CASSGASGSRYNEQFF. The CDR3 DNA is TGTGCCAGCAGTGGGGCTAGCGGGAGTAGATACAATGAGCAGTTCTTC.

This clonotype was counted a few times. The genes are TRBV6-5 and TRBJ2-2; D possibly corresponds to TRBD2 (5 bases). V lost 1 base and J lost 5, with 5 bases in between. This CDR3 is 13 amino acids long. Germline CDR1 and CDR2: MNHEY and SVGAGI. In nucleotides, the CDR3 is TGTGCCAGCAGTTACTGGGAGACCGGGGAGCTGTTTTTT. Translated, it gives CASSYWETGELFF.

This clonotype has just a few counts. CDR3 nucleotide sequence: TGCAGCGTTGACCGCCAGGCAGATACGCAGTATTTT. Its protein product is CSVDRQADTQYF. The chain uses TRBV29-1 and TRBJ2-3, with D hard to call. CDR1 and CDR2 from the germline V gene are SQVTM and ANQGSEA. Trimming pared 3 bases from V and 4 bases from J, leaving 8 bases between. The CDR3 runs to 12 residues.

This chain uses TRBV28 with TRBJ2-7; D is ambiguous. The CDR3 contains 11 residues. The germline V and J ends were trimmed by 7 bases and 7 bases, with 11 bases remaining between them. Germline values: CDR1 MDHEN, CDR2 SYDVKM. For the CDR3, the DNA is TGTGCCAGCATTCACAGTGGGGAGCAGTACTTC. As protein: CASIHSGEQYF.

The CDR3 spells CASTSTRQEVNTEAFF. The CDR3 DNA is TGTGCCAGTACTTCAACTCGACAGGAGGTGAACACTGAAGCTTTCTTT. The gene calls are TRBV19 and TRBJ1-1; a weak D match, TRBD1 (6 bases). V lost 7 bases to trimming and J lost 0 bases, with 18 bases between them. The CDR3 runs 16 residues. Germline values: CDR1 LNHDA, CDR2 SQIVND (reference sequence). The variable domain in full, with the rest retrieved from reference TRBV19 and TRBJ1-1, is DGGITQSPKYLFRKEGQNVTLSCEQNLNHDAMYWYRQDPGQGLRLIYYSQIVNDFQKGDIAEGYSVSREKKESFPLTVTSAQKNPTAFYLCASTSTRQEVNTEAFFGQGTRLTVV.

This clonotype has only a few counts. The chain employs TRBV6-6 and TRBJ2-1; no reliable D call. This CDR3 has 13 residues. CDR1 and CDR2 from the germline V gene are MNHNY and SVGAGI (reference sequence). Trimming left V 5 bases short and J 5 bases short, with 10 bases between. For the CDR3, the DNA is TGTGCCAGCAGTCCCTCCGTCCACAATGAGCAGTTCTTC. As protein: CASSPSVHNEQFF.